The clone carrying this T cell receptor beta chain has just one count. Using immunoSEQ multiplex PCR, the repertoire was profiled, and TCRdb retains in-frame clones only, with some absent. The sample records about 70,000 clones, around three quarters being singletons. This CDR3 spans 14 amino acids. The germline V gene encodes CDR1 MNHEY and CDR2 SVGAGI. V was clipped by 6 bases and J by 6 bases, with 15 bases between them. This entry is derived from a study of blood T cell repertoires in COVID-19. The overall study: Samples representing acute and convalescent COVID-19 were sourced from the United States, Italy and Spain.

The sequenced sample was peripheral blood. The TCR originated in a woman between 65 and 79 years old with acute or convalescent COVID-19. The J gene is TRBJ2-1, the V gene TRBV6-5; the D gene is possibly TRBD2 (5 bases). The CDR3 sequence: CASSSALEGNEQFF. DNA for the CDR3: TGTGCCAGCAGCTCAGCCCTAGAGGGCAATGAGCAGTTCTTC.